Included here is one T cell receptor (beta chain) sequence, with context. The sample belongs to a study of OX40 agonist ivuxolimab in advanced cancers. The method was immunoSEQ multiplex PCR; TCRdb's version includes in-frame clones alone and lacks a portion of them. Of some 30,000 clones in the sample, about 74% were seen once. The CDR3 runs 13 residues. The V end was cut by 2 bases, the J end by 10 bases, with 9 bases between. CDR1 is MNHNS, CDR2 SASEGT, per germline. The input for sequencing was CD4+ or CD8+ T cells sorted from blood, taken in a trial of the OX40 agonist ivuxolimab. The source is an adult with an advanced solid tumor such as melanoma, head and neck, liver or kidney cancer. The chain combines TRBV6-1 with TRBJ1-6; D is ambiguous. CDR3 DNA sequence: TGTGCCAGCAGTGAACGGTCCAGCTCACCCCTCCACTTT. Amino acid sequence: CASSERSSSPLHF.